Listed here is a single T cell receptor (beta chain). Its antigen is still unknown. Sequenced by immunoSEQ multiplex PCR; TCRdb stores in-frame clones only, minus some. This sample has about 1.1 million clones, with approximately 75% found just once. The sample belongs to a study of shared clonotypes between healthy human individuals. Overall study findings and caveats: The genetic and exposure-history diversity represented was limited by few donors.

This sequence was found in a man between 18 and 29 years old in good health. Some clones in this sample may be carry-over from other donors' samples. Sequences were obtained from memory CD4+ T cells from PBMCs. As for subset: CD45RA-negative fraction.

The CDR3 DNA follows: TGTGCCAGCAGCTTTCCGGACAGGGTAATAACAGATACGCAGTATTTT. It is translated as CASSFPDRVITDTQYF. The gene calls are TRBV5-4 and TRBJ2-3, with 8 bases identical to TRBD1. From germline, CDR1 is SGHNT and CDR2 YYREEE (reference sequence). This CDR3 is built from 16 residues. J gave up 3 bases and V 2 bases, and 8 bases lay outside the gene matches.